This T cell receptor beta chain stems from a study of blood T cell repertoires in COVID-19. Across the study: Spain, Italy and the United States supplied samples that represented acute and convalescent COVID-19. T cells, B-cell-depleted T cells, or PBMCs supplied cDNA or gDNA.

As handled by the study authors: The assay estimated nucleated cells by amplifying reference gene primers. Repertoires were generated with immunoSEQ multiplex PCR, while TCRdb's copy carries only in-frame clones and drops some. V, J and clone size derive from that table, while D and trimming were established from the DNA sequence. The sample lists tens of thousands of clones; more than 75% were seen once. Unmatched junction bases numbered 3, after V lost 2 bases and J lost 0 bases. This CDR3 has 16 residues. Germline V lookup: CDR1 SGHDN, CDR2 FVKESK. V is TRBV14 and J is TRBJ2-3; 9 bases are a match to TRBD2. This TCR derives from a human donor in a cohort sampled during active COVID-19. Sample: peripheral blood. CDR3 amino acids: CASSQITSGSTDTQYF. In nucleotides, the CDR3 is TGTGCCAGCAGCCAAATTACTAGCGGGAGCACAGATACGCAGTATTTT.